This TCR beta chain was sequenced in a study of blood T cell repertoires in COVID-19. As for the study in general: There were acute and convalescent COVID-19 samples, and they came from the United States, Italy and Spain.

The assay was immunoSEQ multiplex PCR, and TCRdb's table has in-frame clones only and misses some. The sample consists of some 110,000 clones, 70% to 90% of them appearing once. Germline CDR1 and CDR2: WSHSY and SAAADI. Trimming shortened V by 3 bases and J by 4 bases, and 7 bases separated the two germline ends. The CDR3 consists of 13 residues. The chain employs TRBV10-2 and TRBJ1-3; no reliable D call. The source is an older man who had recovered from COVID-19. The sequenced material came from peripheral blood. CDR3 nucleotide sequence: TGCGCCAGCAGTGATACGGGAGGAAACACCATATATTTT. The encoded protein is CASSDTGGNTIYF.